This is a list of T cell receptor beta chains from one sample in a study of spatial heterogeneity in lung cancer. TCRdb re-called the 5' RACE reads through MiXCR, storing one row per CDR3 protein. The sample consists of around 70,000 distinct CDR3 sequences, approximately 9% of them appearing once. This material consisted of PBMCs, taken at follow-up. The receptor set was obtained from a female donor with early-stage non-small cell lung cancer. The CDR3 runs from the conserved cysteine through the conserved F or W. The D gene is left open where the match is weak. A row's size may be missing; if present it is once, few, many or a size class.

>TRBD1|TRBV2|TRBJ1-5|few
CASSDLTGGNQPQHF
TGTGCCAGCAGTGATTTGACAGGGGGCAATCAGCCCCAGCATTTT
>NA|TRBV6-5|TRBJ1-5|many
CASSSRAGDSGQPQHF
TGTGCCAGCAGTTCCCGGGCAGGGGATTCGGGGCAGCCCCAGCATTTT
>NA|TRBV19|TRBJ2-3|many
CASSTRRQPTDTQYF
TGTGCCAGTAGTACAAGAAGACAGCCCACAGATACGCAGTATTTT
>NA|TRBV20-1|TRBJ1-2|few
CSARHTLTSGYTF
TGCAGTGCCCGTCACACACTGACTAGCGGCTACACCTTC
>TRBD2|TRBV6-2/TRBV6-3|TRBJ2-7|few
CASSYELAGNSPYEQYF
TGTGCCAGCAGTTACGAACTAGCGGGAAATAGTCCCTACGAGCAGTACTTC
>NA|TRBV5-1|TRBJ1-3|few
CASSLEGDTIYF
TGCGCCAGCAGCCTGGAGGGGGACACCATATATTTT
>NA|TRBV18|TRBJ1-1|few
CASSPPWGGDTEAFF
TGTGCCAGCTCACCCCCGTGGGGGGGTGACACTGAAGCTTTCTTT
>NA|TRBV7-2|TRBJ1-1|NA
CASSSQGFDTEAFF
TGTGCCAGCAGCTCCCAGGGTTTTGACACTGAAGCTTTCTTT
>NA|TRBV7-2|TRBJ2-3|many
CASSAYADTQYF
TGTGCCAGCAGCGCTTACGCGGATACGCAGTATTTT
>NA|TRBV7-3|TRBJ2-3|many
CASSPGTTGRGDTQYF
TGTGCCAGCAGCCCCGGCACCACTGGACGGGGAGATACGCAGTATTTT